One T cell receptor beta chain is described in this entry. Its cognate antigen is unknown. These data belong to a study of cytomegalovirus exposure and HLA in healthy donors. As for the study in general: Ancestry clustering placed about four fifths of over 300 genotyped donors in the Caucasian-associated cluster. Study-level points and caveats: At a 0.05 false discovery rate, a later analysis found some 17,000 TCR beta sequences to be associated with HLA alleles.

CDR1 and CDR2 (germline): SEHNR, FQNEAQ (reference sequence). The CDR3 has 14 residues. PCR employed 60 Vbeta and 13 Jbeta primers. Assay: immunoSEQ multiplex PCR; the TCRdb copy retains only in-frame clones and omits some. The sample contains 130,000 to 150,000 clones, roughly 75% of which appear only once. V gene TRBV7-9 combines with J gene TRBJ2-5; 10 nucleotides match TRBD1. The last part of the DNA fits TRBJ2-7 better; the J call may be wrong. The sequence was obtained from a female donor in good health and CMV-seronegative. What was sequenced was PBMCs. The CDR3 is CASSLGQGAYEQYF. The CDR3 DNA follows: TGTGCCAGCAGCTTAGGACAGGGGGCTTACGAGCAGTACTTC.